These 26 T cell receptor beta chains were sequenced from one sample in a study of blood T cell repertoires in COVID-19. Sequenced by immunoSEQ multiplex PCR; TCRdb stores in-frame clones only, minus some. The profile shows roughly 380,000 clones, 89% of them singletons. The sample was peripheral blood. The receptors derive from a woman aged 55-69 years with COVID-19, enrolled during active disease.

This clone was counted a few times. The V gene is TRBV9, the J gene TRBJ2-5; 11 bases are shared with TRBD2. Per germline, CDR1 SGDLS and CDR2 YYNGEE. The J segment lost 4 bases and the V segment lost 3 bases, leaving 8 bases of the junction unmatched. The CDR3 runs to 16 residues. The CDR3, as DNA: TGTGCCAGCAGCGCCGGGACTAGCGGTGGCGTAGAGACCCAGTACTTC. Protein sequence: CASSAGTSGGVETQYF.

The CDR3 nucleotides read TGCGCCAGCAGCTTGGCCGGGGGGACTGGGGCCAACGTCCTGACTTTC. It codes for CASSLAGGTGANVLTF. The chain carries TRBV5-1 and TRBJ2-6; 7 nucleotides match TRBD2. CDR3 size: 16 residues. V lost 0 bases to trimming and J lost 2 bases; unmatched junction nucleotides: 2. Germline values: CDR1 SGHRS, CDR2 YFSETQ.

The rearrangement links TRBV6-5 to TRBJ2-3, with D possibly being TRBD2 (6 bases). V lost 2 bases and J 0 bases, leaving 12 bases between the germline ends. The CDR3 has 16 residues. The germline gives CDR1 MNHEY, CDR2 SVGAGI. CDR3 in amino acids: CASSYTGLTSTDTQYF. The CDR3 coding sequence is TGTGCCAGCAGTTACACGGGACTTACTAGCACAGATACGCAGTATTTT.

The V call is TRBV27, the J call TRBJ1-4; unclear D gene. Germline CDR1 reads MNHEY; CDR2 reads SMNVEV (reference sequence). Trimming cost V 6 bases and J 8 bases, with 19 bases left between them. This CDR3 is 15 amino acids long. The CDR3 here is CASSFLSSRGEKLFF. The CDR3 nucleotides are TGTGCCAGCAGCTTCCTTTCGTCTAGAGGGGAAAAACTGTTTTTT.

For this clone: The sample has other DNA sequences that encode this CDR3 too. The V call is TRBV19, the J call TRBJ2-7; 9 nucleotides line up with TRBD2. The germline V gene has CDR1 LNHDA and CDR2 SQIVND (reference sequence). The CDR3 covers 15 residues. V lost 4 bases and J lost 4; bases outside the gene matches: 8. The CDR3: CASSRPGTSSYEQYF. CDR3 coding DNA: TGTGCCAGTAGTAGACCCGGGACTAGCTCATACGAGCAGTACTTC.

This clone was counted only a few times. V usage is TRBV19 and J usage is TRBJ2-1; D unclear. The ends were cut back, 3 bases at V and 3 bases at J, with 6 bases in the middle. The CDR3 runs to 13 residues. Germline CDR1 reads LNHDA; CDR2 reads SQIVND (reference sequence). The CDR3 nucleotides read TGTGCCAGTAGTATCACGGGCTACAATGAGCAGTTCTTC. Protein: CASSITGYNEQFF.

The rearrangement joins TRBV24-1 to TRBJ1-2, with D perhaps TRBD1 (5 bases). CDR1 KGHDR and CDR2 SFDVKD come from the germline V gene. The CDR3 loop spans 14 amino acids. The V and J ends lost 0 bases and 4 bases respectively, with 8 bases between them. The CDR3 sequence: CATSDLKGLYGYTF. The CDR3 DNA sequence: TGTGCCACCAGTGATTTGAAGGGGCTCTATGGCTACACCTTC.

This clone was seen a single time. CDR3 DNA: TGTGCCAGCTCCGGGAGGGGCTACGAGCAGTACTTC. Amino acid sequence: CASSGRGYEQYF. The chain joins TRBV3-1 (or the pseudogene TRBV3-2) to TRBJ2-7; 8 nucleotides align to TRBD2. This CDR3 spans 12 amino acids. V was pared by 8 bases and J by 3 bases, with 3 bases of the junction left unmatched. Germline V lookup: CDR1 LGHDT, CDR2 YNNKEL (reference sequence).

Only one count was recorded for this clone. The chain recombines TRBV5-5 with TRBJ2-5; TRBD2 agrees at 10 bases. Losses at the gene ends were 3 bases for V and 2 bases for J; bases not matched to a gene: 4. The CDR3 spans 15 residues. Germline CDR1 reads SGHKS; CDR2 reads YYEKEE (reference sequence). CDR3 coding DNA: TGTGCCAGCAGCTCCGGACTAGCGGATCAAGAGACCCAGTACTTC. It codes for CASSSGLADQETQYF.

The chain links TRBV19 to TRBJ1-2; 8 bases agree with TRBD1. Germline trimming cut 3 bases from V and 2 bases from J; bases unmatched to any gene: 11. The CDR3 covers 17 residues. Germline V gives CDR1 LNHDA, CDR2 SQIVND (reference sequence). CDR3 in amino acids: CASSIRTGTSLNYGYTF. The CDR3 region has the DNA TGTGCCAGTAGTATCAGGACAGGGACCTCTCTCAACTATGGCTACACCTTC.

This chain uses TRBV11-2 with TRBJ2-1, with TRBD2 as a possible D gene (6 bases). V lost 2 bases, J lost 6 bases, and 11 bases lay in between. This CDR3 contains 14 residues. Germline V gene lookup returns CDR1 SGHAT and CDR2 FQNNGV. CDR3 loop: CASSLTGGINEQFF. The CDR3 nucleotides are TGTGCCAGCAGCTTAACTGGCGGGATCAATGAGCAGTTCTTC.

Only one count was recorded for this clone. The chain recombines TRBV7-9 with TRBJ2-1; unclear D gene. The CDR3 runs to 12 residues. Germline V CDR1 and CDR2: SEHNR, FQNEAQ (reference sequence). Trimming cost V 4 bases and J 4 bases, with 5 bases left between them. The CDR3 region has the DNA TGTGCCAGCAGCTCTGAGTACAATGAGCAGTTCTTC. Translating gives CASSSEYNEQFF.

The chain uses TRBV29-1 and TRBJ1-2; weak D call: TRBD1 (6 bases). This CDR3 has 13 amino acids. From germline, CDR1 is SQVTM and CDR2 ANQGSEA. V was cut by 5 bases and J by 6 bases, with 16 bases left in between. CDR3 sequence reads: CSVINREINGYTF. CDR3 nucleotide sequence: TGCAGCGTTATTAACAGGGAGATAAATGGCTACACCTTC.

There are a few counts of this clone. This chain uses TRBV6-5 with TRBJ1-6; 7 bases match TRBD1. In germline, CDR1 is MNHEY, CDR2 SVGAGI. The CDR3 length is 14 residues. Germline trimming cut 8 bases from V and 4 bases from J; bases unmatched to any gene: 5. The CDR3 nucleotides read TGTGCCAGCGGGGGACAGTTTTATAATTCACCCCTCCACTTT. Translating gives CASGGQFYNSPLHF.

The rearrangement uses TRBV10-1 and TRBJ1-2, with D perhaps matching TRBD1 (5 bases). The CDR3 extends over 13 amino acids. CDR1 and CDR2 (germline): WNHNN, SYGVQD (reference sequence). Trimming removed 2 bases from V and 8 bases from J, with 12 bases in between. This CDR3 reads CASSEPQGDGYTF. The CDR3 coding sequence is TGCGCCAGCAGTGAGCCCCAGGGCGACGGCTACACCTTC.

The chain links TRBV7-2 to TRBJ2-5; 7 bases are shared with TRBD2. The CDR3 length is 13 residues. V trimming: 7 bases; J trimming: 4 bases; junction bases outside the gene matches: 6. CDR1 is SGHTA and CDR2 is FQGNSA in the germline V gene. The CDR3 reads CASTTPGGETQYF. CDR3 in DNA: TGTGCCAGCACCACGCCGGGGGGAGAGACCCAGTACTTC.

The chain joins TRBV7-2 to TRBJ1-5, with TRBD1 identical over 10 bases. The CDR3 is 15 residues long. Trimming removed 3 bases from V and 7 bases from J; junction bases left unmatched: 6. The germline V gene encodes CDR1 SGHTA and CDR2 FQGNSA. CDR3 sequence (DNA): TGTGCCAGCAGCTTCGACAGGGGGCATTTCCAGCCCCAGCATTTT. Its protein is CASSFDRGHFQPQHF.

The chain joins TRBV5-1 to TRBJ1-2; D possibly corresponds to TRBD1 (5 bases). Germline-derived CDR1 and CDR2 are SGHRS and YFSETQ. This CDR3 is 13 amino acids long. V was cut by 3 bases and J by 1 base, with 7 bases left in between. The CDR3 nucleotides are TGCGCCAGCAGCTACGACAGTAACTATGGCTACACCTTC. This codes for CASSYDSNYGYTF.

The rearrangement joins TRBV18 to TRBJ1-6, with TRBD1 as a possible D gene (6 bases). The CDR3 extends over 16 amino acids. The V and J ends lost 2 bases and 8 bases respectively, with 16 bases between them. Germline CDR1 and CDR2: KGHSH and LQKENI. In DNA form, the CDR3 reads TGTGCCAGCTCACCAATTGACAGGTCGAGCGATTCACCCCTCCACTTT. It is translated as CASSPIDRSSDSPLHF.

The chain has TRBV7-2 and TRBJ2-1; 12 positions match TRBD2. Trimming cost V 4 bases and J 9 bases; bases outside gene matches: 7. This CDR3 region has 15 residues. CDR1 is SGHTA and CDR2 is FQGNSA in the germline V gene. CDR3 residues: CASSSLTSGGVEQFF. In DNA, the CDR3 is TGTGCCAGCAGCTCTTTGACTAGCGGGGGCGTTGAGCAGTTCTTC.

The chain combines TRBV19 with TRBJ1-6; D unclear. From germline, CDR1 is LNHDA and CDR2 SQIVND (reference sequence). Trimming stripped 7 bases from V and 8 bases from J, with 15 bases between. The CDR3 loop spans 14 amino acids. CDR3 in DNA: TGTGCCAGTACCATGAGAGCGATAGATTCACCCCTCCACTTT. It codes for CASTMRAIDSPLHF.

The chain is built from TRBV21-1 and TRBJ1-5; the DNA was not used to check the table's D call, TRBD1. TRBV21-1 is a pseudogene locus. CDR3 length: 18 amino acids. As DNA, the CDR3 is TGTGCCAGCAGCAAAAGGACTTATAGGGGACAACTGAATCAGCCCCAGCATTTT. Protein product: CASSKRTYRGQLNQPQHF.

The chain combines TRBV27 with TRBJ2-1, with 10 positions matching TRBD2. Trimming took 8 bases from V and 8 from J; bases not matched to a gene: 12. Germline V gene data show CDR1 as MNHEY and CDR2 as SMNVEV (reference sequence). The CDR3 covers 15 residues. The DNA of the CDR3 is TGTGCCAGCGGCACCCCTAGCGGGGGCCGGTATGAGCAGTTCTTC. This gives the protein CASGTPSGGRYEQFF.

V is TRBV6-2 or TRBV6-3 and J is TRBJ1-5; no clear D. CDR1 and CDR2 from the germline V gene are MNHEY and SVGEGT. There are 14 residues in the CDR3. V lost 2 bases and J 4 bases, leaving 9 bases between the germline ends. The CDR3 sequence: CASSYLNPNQPQHF. CDR3 in DNA: TGTGCCAGCAGTTACCTAAACCCAAATCAGCCCCAGCATTTT.

The V gene is TRBV10-2, the J gene TRBJ2-3; weak D call: TRBD2 (6 bases). V was cut by 3 bases and J by 6 bases, with 19 bases left in between. This CDR3 region has 16 residues. The germline V gene encodes CDR1 WSHSY and CDR2 SAAADI. In DNA, the CDR3 is TGCGCCAGCAGTGAAAAGGGCGTCGCGGGGTCGGATACGCAGTATTTT. Encoded protein: CASSEKGVAGSDTQYF.

The rearrangement links TRBV27 to TRBJ2-1; TRBD1 might be the D (5 bases). CDR1 and CDR2 from the germline V gene are MNHEY and SMNVEV (reference sequence). The germline V and J ends were trimmed by 1 base and 7 bases, with 11 bases remaining between them. This CDR3 comprises 14 residues. CDR3 sequence reads: CASSLFPRENEQFF. The DNA of the CDR3 is TGTGCCAGCAGTTTATTCCCCAGGGAAAATGAGCAGTTCTTC.